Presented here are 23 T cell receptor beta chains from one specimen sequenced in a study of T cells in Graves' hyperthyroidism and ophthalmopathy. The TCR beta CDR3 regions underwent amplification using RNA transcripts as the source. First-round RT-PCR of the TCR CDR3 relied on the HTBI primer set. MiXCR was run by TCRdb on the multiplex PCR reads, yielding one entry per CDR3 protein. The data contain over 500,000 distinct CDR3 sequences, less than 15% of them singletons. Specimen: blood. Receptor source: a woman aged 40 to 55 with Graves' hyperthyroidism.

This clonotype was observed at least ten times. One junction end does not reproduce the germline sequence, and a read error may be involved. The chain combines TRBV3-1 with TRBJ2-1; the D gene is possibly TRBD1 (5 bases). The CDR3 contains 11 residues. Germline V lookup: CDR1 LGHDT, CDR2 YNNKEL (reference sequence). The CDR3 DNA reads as TGTGCCAGCAGCCAAGGAATCACACAGGTCTTC. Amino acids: CASSQGITQVF.

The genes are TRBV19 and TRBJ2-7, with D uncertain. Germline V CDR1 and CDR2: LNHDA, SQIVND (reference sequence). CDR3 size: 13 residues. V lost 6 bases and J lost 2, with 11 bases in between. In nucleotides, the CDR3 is TGTGCCAGTAGAGGCTATCCTACCTACGAGCAGTACTTC. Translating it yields CASRGYPTYEQYF.

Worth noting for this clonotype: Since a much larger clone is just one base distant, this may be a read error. The CDR3 loop is CASSLDTSGYEQYF. CDR3 DNA sequence: TGCGCCAGCAGCCTTGATACTAGCGGCTATGAGCAGTACTTC. This chain joins TRBV5-1 and TRBJ2-7; the match to TRBD2 covers 8 bases. With 4 bases clipped from V and 7 bases from J, the junction kept 10 bases outside the gene matches. Germline CDR1 is SGHRS and CDR2 is YFSETQ. This CDR3 spans 14 amino acids.

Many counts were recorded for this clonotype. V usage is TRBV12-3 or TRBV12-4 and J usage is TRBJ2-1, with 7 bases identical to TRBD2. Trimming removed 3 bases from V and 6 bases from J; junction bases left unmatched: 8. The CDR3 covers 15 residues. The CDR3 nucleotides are TGTGCCAGCAGTTTGGGGAGGGTCTTGGGCAATGAGCAGTTCTTC. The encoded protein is CASSLGRVLGNEQFF.

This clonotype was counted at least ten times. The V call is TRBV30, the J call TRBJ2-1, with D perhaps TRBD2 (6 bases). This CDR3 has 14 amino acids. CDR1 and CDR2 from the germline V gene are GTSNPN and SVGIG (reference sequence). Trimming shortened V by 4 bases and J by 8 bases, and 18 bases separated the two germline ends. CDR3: CAWTEGRKVDEQFF. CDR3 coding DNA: TGTGCCTGGACGGAGGGTCGGAAGGTCGATGAGCAGTTCTTC.

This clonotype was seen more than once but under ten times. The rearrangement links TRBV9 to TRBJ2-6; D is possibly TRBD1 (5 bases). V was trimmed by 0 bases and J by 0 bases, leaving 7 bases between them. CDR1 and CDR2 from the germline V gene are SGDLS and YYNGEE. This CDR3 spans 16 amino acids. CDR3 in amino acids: CASSVGGVSGANVLTF. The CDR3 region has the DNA TGTGCCAGCAGCGTAGGGGGCGTCTCTGGGGCCAACGTCCTGACTTTC.

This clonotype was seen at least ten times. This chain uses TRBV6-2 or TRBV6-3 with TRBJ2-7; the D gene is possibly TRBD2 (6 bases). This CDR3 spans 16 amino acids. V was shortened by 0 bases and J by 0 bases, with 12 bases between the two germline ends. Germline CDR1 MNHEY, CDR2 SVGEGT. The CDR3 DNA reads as TGTGCCAGCAGTTACTCTGAGGCGGGGAGCTCCTACGAGCAGTACTTC. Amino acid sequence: CASSYSEAGSSYEQYF.

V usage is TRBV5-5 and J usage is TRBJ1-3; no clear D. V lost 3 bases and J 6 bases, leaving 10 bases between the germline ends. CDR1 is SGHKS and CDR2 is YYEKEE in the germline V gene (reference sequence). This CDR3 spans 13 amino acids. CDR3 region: CASSWTKENTIYF. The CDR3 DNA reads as TGTGCCAGCAGCTGGACGAAAGAAAACACCATATATTTT.

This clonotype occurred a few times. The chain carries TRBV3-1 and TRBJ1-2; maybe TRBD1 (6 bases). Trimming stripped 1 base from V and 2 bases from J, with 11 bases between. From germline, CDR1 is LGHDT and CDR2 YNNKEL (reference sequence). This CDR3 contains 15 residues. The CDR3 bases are TGTGCCAGCAGCCAAGTGTACAGGGTAAACTATGGCTACACCTTC. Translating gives CASSQVYRVNYGYTF.

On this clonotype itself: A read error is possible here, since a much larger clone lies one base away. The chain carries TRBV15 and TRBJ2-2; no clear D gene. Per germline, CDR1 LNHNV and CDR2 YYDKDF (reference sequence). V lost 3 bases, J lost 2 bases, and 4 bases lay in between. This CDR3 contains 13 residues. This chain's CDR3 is CATSSDNTGELFF. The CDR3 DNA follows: TGTGCCACCAGCAGTGACAACACCGGGGAGCTGTTTTTT.

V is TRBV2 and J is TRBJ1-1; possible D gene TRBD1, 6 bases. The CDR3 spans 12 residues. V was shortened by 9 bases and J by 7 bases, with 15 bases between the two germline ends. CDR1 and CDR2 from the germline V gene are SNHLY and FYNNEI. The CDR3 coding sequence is TGTGCCAGTCGACAGGTACTAAGTGAAGCTTTCTTT. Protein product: CASRQVLSEAFF.

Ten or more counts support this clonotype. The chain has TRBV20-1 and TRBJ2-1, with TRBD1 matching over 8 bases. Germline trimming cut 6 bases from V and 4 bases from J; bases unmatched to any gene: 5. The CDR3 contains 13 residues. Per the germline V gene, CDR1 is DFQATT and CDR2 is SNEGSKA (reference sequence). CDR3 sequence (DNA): TGCAGTGCAACCGGGACAGGATACAATGAGCAGTTCTTC. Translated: CSATGTGYNEQFF.

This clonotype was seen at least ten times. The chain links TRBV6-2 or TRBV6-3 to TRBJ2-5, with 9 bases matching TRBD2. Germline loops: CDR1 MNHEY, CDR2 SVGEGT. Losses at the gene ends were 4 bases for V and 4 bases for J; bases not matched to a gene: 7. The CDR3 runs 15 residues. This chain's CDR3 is CASSSLAGRRETQYF. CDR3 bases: TGTGCCAGCAGTTCGCTAGCGGGGAGGAGAGAGACCCAGTACTTC.

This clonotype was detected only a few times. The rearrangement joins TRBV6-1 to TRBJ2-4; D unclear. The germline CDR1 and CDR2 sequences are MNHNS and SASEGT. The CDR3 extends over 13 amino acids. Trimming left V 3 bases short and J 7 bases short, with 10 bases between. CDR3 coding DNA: TGTGCCAGCAGTGAGGATTATAGGAACATTCAGTACTTC. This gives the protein CASSEDYRNIQYF.

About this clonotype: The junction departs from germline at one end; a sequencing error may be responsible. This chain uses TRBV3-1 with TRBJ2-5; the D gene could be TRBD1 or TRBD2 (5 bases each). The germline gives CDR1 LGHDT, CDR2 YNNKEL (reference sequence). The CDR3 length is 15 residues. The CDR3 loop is CASTQDQGPGETQYF. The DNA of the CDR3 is TGTGCCAGCACCCAAGATCAGGGCCCGGGGGAGACCCAGTACTTC.

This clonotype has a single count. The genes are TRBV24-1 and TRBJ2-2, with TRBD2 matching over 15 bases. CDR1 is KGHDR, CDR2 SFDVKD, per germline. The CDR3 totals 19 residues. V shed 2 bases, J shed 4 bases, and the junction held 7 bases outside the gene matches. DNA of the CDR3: TGTGCCACCAGTGATTCAACGGGACTAGCGGGAGGTCCCACCGGGGAGCTGTTTTTT. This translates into CATSDSTGLAGGPTGELFF.

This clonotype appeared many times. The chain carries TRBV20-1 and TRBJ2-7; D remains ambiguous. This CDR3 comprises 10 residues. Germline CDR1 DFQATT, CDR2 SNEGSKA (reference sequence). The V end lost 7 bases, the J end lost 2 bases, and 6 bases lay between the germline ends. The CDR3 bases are TGCAGTGGCGGAACCTACGAGCAGTACTTC. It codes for CSGGTYEQYF.

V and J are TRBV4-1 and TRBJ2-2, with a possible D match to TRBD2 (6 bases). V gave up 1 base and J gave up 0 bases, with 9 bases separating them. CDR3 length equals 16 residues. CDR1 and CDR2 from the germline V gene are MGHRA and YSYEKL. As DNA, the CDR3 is TGCGCCAGCAGCCAAGGGACTACGTCGAACACCGGGGAGCTGTTTTTT. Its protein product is CASSQGTTSNTGELFF.

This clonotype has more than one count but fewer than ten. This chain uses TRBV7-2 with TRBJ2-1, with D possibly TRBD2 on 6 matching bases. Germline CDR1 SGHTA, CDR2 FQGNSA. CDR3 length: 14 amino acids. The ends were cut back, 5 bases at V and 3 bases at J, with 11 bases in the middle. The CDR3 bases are TGTGCCAGCAGCCCTAGACTAGTCTACAATGAGCAGTTCTTC. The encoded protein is CASSPRLVYNEQFF.

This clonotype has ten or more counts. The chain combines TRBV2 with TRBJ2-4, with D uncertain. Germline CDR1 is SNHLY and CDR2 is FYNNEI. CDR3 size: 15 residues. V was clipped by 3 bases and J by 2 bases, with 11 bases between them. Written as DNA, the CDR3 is TGTGCCAGCAGTGACCTTTTAGGCACCAAAAACATTCAGTACTTC. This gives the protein CASSDLLGTKNIQYF.

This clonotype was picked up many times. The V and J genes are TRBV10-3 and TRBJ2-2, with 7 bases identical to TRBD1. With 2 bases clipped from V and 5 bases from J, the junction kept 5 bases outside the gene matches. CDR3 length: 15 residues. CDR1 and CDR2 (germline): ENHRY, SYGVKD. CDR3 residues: CAISETAGGTGELFF. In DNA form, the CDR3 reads TGTGCCATCAGTGAGACGGCAGGGGGAACCGGGGAGCTGTTTTTT.

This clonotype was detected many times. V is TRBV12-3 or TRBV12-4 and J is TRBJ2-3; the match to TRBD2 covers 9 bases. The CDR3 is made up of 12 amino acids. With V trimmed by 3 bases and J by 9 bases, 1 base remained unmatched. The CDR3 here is CASSFLAGTQYF. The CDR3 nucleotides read TGTGCCAGCAGTTTTCTAGCGGGGACGCAGTATTTT.

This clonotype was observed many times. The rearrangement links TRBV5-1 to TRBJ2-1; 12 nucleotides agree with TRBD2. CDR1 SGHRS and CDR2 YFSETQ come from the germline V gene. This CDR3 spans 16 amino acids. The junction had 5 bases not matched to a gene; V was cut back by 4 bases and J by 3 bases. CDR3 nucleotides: TGCGCCAGCAGCAGGACTAGCGGGATGGGCTACAATGAGCAGTTCTTC. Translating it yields CASSRTSGMGYNEQFF.